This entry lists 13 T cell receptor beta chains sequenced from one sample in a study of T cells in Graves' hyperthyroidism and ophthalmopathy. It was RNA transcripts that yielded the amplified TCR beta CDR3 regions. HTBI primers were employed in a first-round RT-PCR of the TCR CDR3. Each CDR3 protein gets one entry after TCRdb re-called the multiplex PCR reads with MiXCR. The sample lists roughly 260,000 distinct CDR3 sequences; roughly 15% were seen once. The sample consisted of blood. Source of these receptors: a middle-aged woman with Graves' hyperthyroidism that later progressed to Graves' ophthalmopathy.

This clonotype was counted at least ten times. The CDR3, as DNA: TGTGCCAGCAGCTCGACTAGCGGGACGTCCACAGATACGCAGTATTTT. Protein product: CASSSTSGTSTDTQYF. This rearrangement joins TRBV7-9 to TRBJ2-3; 11 bases fit TRBD2. Germline V CDR1 and CDR2: SEHNR, FQNEAQ (reference sequence). Trimming cost V 4 bases and J 2 bases; bases outside gene matches: 5. The CDR3 is 16 amino acids.

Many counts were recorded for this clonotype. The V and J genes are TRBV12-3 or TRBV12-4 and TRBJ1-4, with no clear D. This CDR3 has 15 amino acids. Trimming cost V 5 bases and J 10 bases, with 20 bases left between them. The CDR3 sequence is CASSEEHPVRVKLFF. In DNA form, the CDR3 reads TGTGCCAGCAGTGAAGAACACCCCGTTCGGGTAAAACTGTTTTTT.

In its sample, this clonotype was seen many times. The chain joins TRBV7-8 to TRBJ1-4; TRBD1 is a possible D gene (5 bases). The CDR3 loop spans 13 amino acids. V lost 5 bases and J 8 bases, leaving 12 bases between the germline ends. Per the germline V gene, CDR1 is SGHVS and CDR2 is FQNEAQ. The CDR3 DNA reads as TGTGCCAGCAGCCTCAGGGTATCAGAAAAACTGTTTTTT. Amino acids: CASSLRVSEKLFF.

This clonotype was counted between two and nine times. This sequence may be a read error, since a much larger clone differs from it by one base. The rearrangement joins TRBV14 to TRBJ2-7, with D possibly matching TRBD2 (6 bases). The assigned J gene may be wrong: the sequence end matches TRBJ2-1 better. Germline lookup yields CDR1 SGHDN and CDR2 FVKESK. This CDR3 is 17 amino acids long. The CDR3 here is CASSQGGLADRTYEQFF. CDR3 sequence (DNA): TGTGCCAGCAGCCAGGGAGGTCTAGCCGATCGTACCTACGAGCAGTTCTTC.

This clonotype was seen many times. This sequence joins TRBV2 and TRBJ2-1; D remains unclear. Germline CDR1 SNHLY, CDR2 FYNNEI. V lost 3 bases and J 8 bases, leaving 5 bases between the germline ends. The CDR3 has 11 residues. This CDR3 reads CASSDMYEQFF. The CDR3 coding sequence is TGTGCCAGCAGTGACATGTATGAGCAGTTCTTC.

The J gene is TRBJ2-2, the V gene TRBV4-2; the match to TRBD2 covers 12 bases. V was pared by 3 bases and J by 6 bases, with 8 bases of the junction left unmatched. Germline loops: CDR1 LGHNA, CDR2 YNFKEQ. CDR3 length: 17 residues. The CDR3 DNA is TGTGCCAGCAGCCAGGTGCTCGGGACTAGCGGGTCCGGGGAGCTGTTTTTT. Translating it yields CASSQVLGTSGSGELFF.

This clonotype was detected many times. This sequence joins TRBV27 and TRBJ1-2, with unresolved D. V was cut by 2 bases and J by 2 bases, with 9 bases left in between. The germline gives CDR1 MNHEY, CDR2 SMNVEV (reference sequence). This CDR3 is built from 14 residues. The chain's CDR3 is CASSLRQTNYGYTF. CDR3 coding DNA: TGTGCCAGCAGTTTAAGGCAAACCAACTATGGCTACACCTTC.

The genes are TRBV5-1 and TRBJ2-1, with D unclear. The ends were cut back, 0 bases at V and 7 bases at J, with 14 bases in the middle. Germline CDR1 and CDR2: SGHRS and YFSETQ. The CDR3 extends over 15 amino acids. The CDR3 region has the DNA TGCGCCAGCAGCTTGGGGAGCCCCCTGTATAATGAGCAGTTCTTC. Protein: CASSLGSPLYNEQFF.

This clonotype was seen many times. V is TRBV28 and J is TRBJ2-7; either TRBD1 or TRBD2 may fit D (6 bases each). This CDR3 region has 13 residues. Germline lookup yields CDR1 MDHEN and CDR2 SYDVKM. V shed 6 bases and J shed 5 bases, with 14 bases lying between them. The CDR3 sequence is CASRLSGAHEQYF. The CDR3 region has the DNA TGTGCCAGCAGGCTCTCGGGGGCGCACGAGCAGTACTTC.

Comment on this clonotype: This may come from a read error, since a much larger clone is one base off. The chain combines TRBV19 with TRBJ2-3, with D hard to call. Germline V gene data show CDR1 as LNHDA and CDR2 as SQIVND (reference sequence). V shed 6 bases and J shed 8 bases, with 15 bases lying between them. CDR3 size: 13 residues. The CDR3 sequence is CASSINTEATQYF. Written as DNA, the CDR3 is TGTGCCAGTAGCATTAACACGGAAGCTACGCAGTATTTT.

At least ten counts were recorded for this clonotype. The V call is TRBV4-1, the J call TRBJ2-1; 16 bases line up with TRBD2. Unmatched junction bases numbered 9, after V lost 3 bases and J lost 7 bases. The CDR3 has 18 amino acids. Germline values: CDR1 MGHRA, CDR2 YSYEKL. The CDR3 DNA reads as TGCGCCAGCAGCCAGGGACTAGCGGGAGGGCCACACTGGAATGAGCAGTTCTTC. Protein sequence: CASSQGLAGGPHWNEQFF.

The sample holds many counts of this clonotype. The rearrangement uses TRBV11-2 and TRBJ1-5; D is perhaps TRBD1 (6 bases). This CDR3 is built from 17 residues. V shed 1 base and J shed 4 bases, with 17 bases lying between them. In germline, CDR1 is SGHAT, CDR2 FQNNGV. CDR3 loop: CASSLGRGPSVNQPQHF. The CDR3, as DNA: TGTGCCAGCAGCTTAGGCCGGGGGCCCTCCGTTAATCAGCCCCAGCATTTT.

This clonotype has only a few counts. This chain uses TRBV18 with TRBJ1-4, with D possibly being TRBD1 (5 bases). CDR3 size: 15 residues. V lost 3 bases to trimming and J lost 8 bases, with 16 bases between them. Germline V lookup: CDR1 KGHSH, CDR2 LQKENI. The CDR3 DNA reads TGTGCCAGCTCACCTTCGGACAAGCAATGGGAAAAACTGTTTTTT. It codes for CASSPSDKQWEKLFF.